This TCR beta chain originates from a study of blood T cell repertoires in COVID-19. About the study: Nucleic acid was either cDNA or gDNA, and it came from T cells, B-cell-depleted T cells, or PBMCs.

Original handling: Amplification with reference gene primers provided the estimates of nucleated cell counts. Sequencing used immunoSEQ multiplex PCR; TCRdb keeps in-frame clones, though not all of them. That table gives V, J and clone size, and the DNA gave D and trimming. The sample lists fewer than 150,000 clones; roughly four fifths were seen once. Input material: peripheral blood. The source is a woman aged 45 to 65 with acute or convalescent COVID-19.

The CDR3 spells CASSVARVTGELFF. The CDR3 DNA sequence: TGTGCCAGCAGCGTAGCCAGGGTAACCGGGGAGCTGTTTTTT. The chain is built from TRBV9 and TRBJ2-2; possible D gene TRBD1, 5 bases. Trimming cost V 0 bases and J 5 bases, with 8 bases left between them. The germline CDR1 and CDR2 sequences are SGDLS and YYNGEE. The CDR3 extends over 14 amino acids.